The 8 T cell receptor beta chains below were found in one sample sequenced in a study of cytomegalovirus exposure and HLA in healthy donors. Amplification used 60 Vbeta primers and 13 Jbeta primers. Repertoires were generated with immunoSEQ multiplex PCR, while TCRdb's copy carries only in-frame clones and drops some. The data show some 96,000 clones, roughly 75% seen once. Sequencing was carried out using PBMCs. These receptors came from a woman in her sixties in good health and CMV-seronegative.

The chain is built from TRBV5-8 and TRBJ2-3, with TRBD2 matching 15 bases. Germline V gives CDR1 SGHTS, CDR2 YDEGEE. J lost 14 bases, V lost 4 bases, and 8 bases had no gene match. This CDR3 has 14 residues. CDR3 loop: CASSLSRTSGRGYF. The CDR3 DNA is TGTGCCAGCAGCCTATCCCGGACTAGCGGGAGGGGGTATTTT.

J is TRBJ1-2 and V is TRBV1; the table assigns TRBD1, which was not confirmed against the DNA. TRBV1 is noted as a pseudogene. The CDR3 has 16 amino acids. The CDR3 reads CTSSLPTGGLRYGYTF. The CDR3 DNA is TGCACCAGCAGCCTTCCGACAGGGGGGCTTCGGTATGGCTACACCTTC.

The genes are TRBV11-3 and TRBJ1-1, with D perhaps matching TRBD1 (5 bases). Looked up from germline, CDR1 is SGHNT and CDR2 is YENEEA. The CDR3 runs to 14 residues. V was pared by 1 base and J by 7 bases, with 13 bases between. CDR3 sequence (DNA): TGTGCCAGCAGCTTAGGTACAGGCGCCGTTGAAGCTTTCTTT. Its protein is CASSLGTGAVEAFF.

This clone turned up a few times. The chain has TRBV7-9 and TRBJ2-1; possibly TRBD2 for D (7 bases). V lost 2 bases to trimming and J lost 5 bases, with 13 bases between them. Germline values: CDR1 SEHNR, CDR2 FQNEAQ (reference sequence). CDR3 length: 15 residues. The CDR3 reads CASSLWEGGHNEQFF. The CDR3, as DNA: TGTGCCAGCAGCTTATGGGAGGGGGGCCACAATGAGCAGTTCTTC.

The chain couples TRBV5-4 to TRBJ1-1; 8 bases are shared with TRBD1. The CDR3 runs 17 residues. V lost 7 bases and J lost 5; bases outside the gene matches: 19. Germline V CDR1 and CDR2: SGHNT, YYREEE (reference sequence). The CDR3 bases are TGTGCCAGCCATTCCTACAGGGGGGCGCTTGGGGTTACTGAAGCTTTCTTT. The encoded protein is CASHSYRGALGVTEAFF. Supplemented by reference TRBV5-4 and TRBJ1-1, the full variable domain reads ETGVTQSPTHLIKTRGQQVTLRCSSQSGHNTVSWYQQALGQGPQFIFQYYREEENGRGNFPPRFSGLQFPNYSSELNVNALELDDSALYLCASHSYRGALGVTEAFFGQGTRLTVV.

CDR3 DNA sequence: TGTGCCAGCACCGAATCGGCGATGGACAGACCTAACAATGAGCAGTTCTTC. It yields the protein CASTESAMDRPNNEQFF. This sequence joins TRBV7-8 and TRBJ2-1; D might be TRBD1 (6 bases). The ends were cut back, 7 bases at V and 5 bases at J, with 24 bases in the middle. CDR3 length equals 17 residues. CDR1 is SGHVS, CDR2 FQNEAQ, per germline. The complete variable domain, with remaining parts taken from reference TRBV7-8 and TRBJ2-1, reads GAGVSQSPRYKVAKRGQDVALRCDPISGHVSLFWYQQALGQGPEFLTYFQNEAQLDKSGLPSDRFFAERPEGSVSTLKIQRTQQEDSAVYLCASTESAMDRPNNEQFFGPGTRLTVL.

V is TRBV5-4 and J is TRBJ1-1; 9 nucleotides agree with TRBD1. CDR1 and CDR2 from the germline V gene are SGHNT and YYREEE (reference sequence). The CDR3 is made up of 16 amino acids. With 3 bases clipped from V and 4 bases from J, the junction kept 10 bases outside the gene matches. CDR3 DNA sequence: TGTGCCAGCAGCTCCCCGTGGCGGGACAGGGCCACTGAAGCTTTCTTT. This encodes CASSSPWRDRATEAFF.

CDR3 residues: CASSDRDRYPNTEAFF. Here the CDR3 DNA reads TGTGCCAGCAGTGACCGGGACAGGTATCCGAACACTGAAGCTTTCTTT. V is TRBV28 and J is TRBJ1-1; 8 bases agree with TRBD1. Germline CDR1 and CDR2: MDHEN and SYDVKM. The CDR3 has 16 residues. Losses at the gene ends were 5 bases for V and 1 base for J; bases not matched to a gene: 9.